Below, 4 T cell receptor beta chains from the same sample are listed, as sequenced in a study of blood T cell repertoires in COVID-19 (dated by TCRdb to about 2020). The receptor library was made with the immunoSEQ multiplex PCR assay. In its TCRdb copy, this immuneACCESS table keeps in-frame sequences only and misses some clones. Where compared with another copy, unresolved V genes explain less than half of these, and the others have no known cause. The sample contains 85,000 to 95,000 clones, 86% of them found a single time. Clones ranked in the top ten supply 15% to 20% of the sample. The sequencing sample was made of peripheral blood. The source of these receptors is a woman of 80 years or more with acute or convalescent COVID-19.

The J gene is TRBJ2-3, the V gene TRBV9; the D is unclear. V lost 3 bases to trimming and J lost 14 bases, with 16 bases between them. This CDR3 has 12 amino acids. CDR1 is SGDLS and CDR2 is YYNGEE in the germline V gene. In DNA, the CDR3 is TGTGCCAGCAGCGCCTCCCCGTCTGCGAGGTATTTT. Its protein product is CASSASPSARYF.

The chain combines TRBV5-6 with TRBJ2-7, with D possibly TRBD2 on 5 matching bases. This CDR3 contains 14 residues. V shed 1 base and J shed 5 bases, with 13 bases lying between them. Germline CDR1 and CDR2: SGHDT and YYEEEE. This CDR3 reads CASSLYRLAHEQYF. CDR3 nucleotides: TGTGCCAGCAGCTTGTACCGGCTAGCCCACGAGCAGTACTTC.

This rearrangement joins TRBV6-6 to TRBJ1-2, with TRBD1 identical over 10 bases. V shed 5 bases, J shed 0 bases, and the junction held 15 bases outside the gene matches. CDR1 and CDR2 from the germline V gene are MNHNY and SVGAGI (reference sequence). This CDR3 region has 19 residues. The CDR3 sequence is CASSQRQGADVRSNYGYTF. CDR3 DNA: TGTGCCAGCAGTCAAAGACAGGGGGCCGATGTTCGATCTAACTATGGCTACACCTTC.

This rearrangement joins TRBV10-3 to TRBJ2-5, with 10 bases lining up with TRBD2. After removal of 5 bases from V and 5 bases from J, the junction contained 5 bases not matched to a gene. The CDR3 runs to 14 residues. The V gene's germline CDR1 is ENHRY and CDR2 SYGVKD. The CDR3 protein is CAISLAGGRETQYF. CDR3 bases: TGTGCCATCAGTTTAGCGGGGGGCCGTGAGACCCAGTACTTC.